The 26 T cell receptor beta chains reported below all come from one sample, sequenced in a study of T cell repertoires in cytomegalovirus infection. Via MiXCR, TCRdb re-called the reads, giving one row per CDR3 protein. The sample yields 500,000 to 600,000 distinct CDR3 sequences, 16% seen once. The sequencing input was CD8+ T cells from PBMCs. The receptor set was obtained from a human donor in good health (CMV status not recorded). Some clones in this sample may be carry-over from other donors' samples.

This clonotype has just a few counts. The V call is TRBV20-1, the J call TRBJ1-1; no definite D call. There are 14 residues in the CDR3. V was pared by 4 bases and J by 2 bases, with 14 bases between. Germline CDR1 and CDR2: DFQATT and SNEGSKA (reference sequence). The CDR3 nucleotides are TGCAGTGCTACAACCGGAGAACTAAACACTGAAGCTTTCTTT. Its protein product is CSATTGELNTEAFF.

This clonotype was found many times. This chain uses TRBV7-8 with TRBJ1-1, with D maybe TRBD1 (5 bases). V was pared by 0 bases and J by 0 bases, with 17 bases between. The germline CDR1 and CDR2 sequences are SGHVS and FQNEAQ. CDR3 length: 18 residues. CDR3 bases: TGTGCCAGCAGCTTAGCGTGGGTAGGGGTCATCATGAACACTGAAGCTTTCTTT. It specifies CASSLAWVGVIMNTEAFF.

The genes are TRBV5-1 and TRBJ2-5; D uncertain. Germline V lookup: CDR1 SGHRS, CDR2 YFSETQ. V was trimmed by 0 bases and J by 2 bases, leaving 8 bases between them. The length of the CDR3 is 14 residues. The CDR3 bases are TGCGCCAGCAGCTTGGTTAGCCCACAAGAGACCCAGTACTTC. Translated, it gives CASSLVSPQETQYF.

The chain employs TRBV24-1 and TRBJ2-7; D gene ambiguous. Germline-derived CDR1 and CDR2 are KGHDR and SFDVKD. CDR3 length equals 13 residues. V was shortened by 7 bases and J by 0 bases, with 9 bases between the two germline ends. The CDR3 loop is CATRDPSSYEQYF. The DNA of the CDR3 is TGTGCCACCAGGGACCCAAGCTCCTACGAGCAGTACTTC.

CDR3 amino acids: CASSKGEYEDTQYF. CDR3 sequence (DNA): TGTGCCAGTAGTAAGGGGGAGTACGAAGATACGCAGTATTTT. The gene calls are TRBV19 and TRBJ2-3; the D gene is possibly TRBD1 (6 bases). The CDR3 extends over 14 amino acids. V lost 4 bases and J 5 bases, leaving 13 bases between the germline ends. Germline V gene lookup returns CDR1 LNHDA and CDR2 SQIVND (reference sequence).

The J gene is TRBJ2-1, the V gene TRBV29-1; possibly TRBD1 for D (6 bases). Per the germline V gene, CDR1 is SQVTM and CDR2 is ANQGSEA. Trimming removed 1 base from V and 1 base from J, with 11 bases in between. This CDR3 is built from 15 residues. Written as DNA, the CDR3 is TGCAGCGTTGAAGGGGGGCAGGGGTCCTACAATGAGCAGTTCTTC. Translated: CSVEGGQGSYNEQFF.

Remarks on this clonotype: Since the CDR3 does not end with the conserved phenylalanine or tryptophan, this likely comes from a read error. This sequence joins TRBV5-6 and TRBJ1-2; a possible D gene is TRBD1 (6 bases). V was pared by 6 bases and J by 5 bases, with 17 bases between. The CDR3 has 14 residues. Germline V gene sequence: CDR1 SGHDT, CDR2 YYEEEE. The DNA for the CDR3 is TGTGCCAGCAATCTCCGGGACAATGAGTATGGCTACACCTTA. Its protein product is CASNLRDNEYGYTL.

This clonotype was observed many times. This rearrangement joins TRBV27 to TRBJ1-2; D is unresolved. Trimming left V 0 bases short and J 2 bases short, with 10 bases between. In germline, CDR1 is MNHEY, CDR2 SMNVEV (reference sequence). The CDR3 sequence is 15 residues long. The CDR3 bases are TGTGCCAGCAGTTTATCGACCCTGAAGAACTATGGCTACACCTTC. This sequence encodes CASSLSTLKNYGYTF.

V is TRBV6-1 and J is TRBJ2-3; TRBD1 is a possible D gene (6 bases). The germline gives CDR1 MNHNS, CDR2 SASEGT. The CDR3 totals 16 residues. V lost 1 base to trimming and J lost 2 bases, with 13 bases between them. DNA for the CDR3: TGTGCCAGCAGTGAAGAAGGCGGACAGTACACAGATACGCAGTATTTT. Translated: CASSEEGGQYTDTQYF.

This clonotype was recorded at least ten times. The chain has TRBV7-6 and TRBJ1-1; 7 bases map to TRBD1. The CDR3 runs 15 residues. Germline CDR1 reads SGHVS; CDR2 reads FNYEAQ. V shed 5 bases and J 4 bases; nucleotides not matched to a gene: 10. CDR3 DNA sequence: TGTGCCAGCAGCGCTGGTCAAGGGGGCCTCACTGAAGCTTTCTTT. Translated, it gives CASSAGQGGLTEAFF.

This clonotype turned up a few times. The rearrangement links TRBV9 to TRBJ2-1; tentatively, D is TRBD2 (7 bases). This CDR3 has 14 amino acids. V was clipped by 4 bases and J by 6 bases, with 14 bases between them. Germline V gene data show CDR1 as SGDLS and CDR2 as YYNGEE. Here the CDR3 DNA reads TGTGCCAGCAGCCCCTGGGGGGGCTTCAATGAGCAGTTCTTC. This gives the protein CASSPWGGFNEQFF.

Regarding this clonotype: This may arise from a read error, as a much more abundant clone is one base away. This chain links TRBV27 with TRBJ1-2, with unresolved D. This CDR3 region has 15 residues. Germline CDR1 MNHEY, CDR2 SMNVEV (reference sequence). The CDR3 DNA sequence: TGTGCCAGCAGTTTAAGGTGGTCTGACAACTATGTCTACACCTTC. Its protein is CASSLRWSDNYVYTF.

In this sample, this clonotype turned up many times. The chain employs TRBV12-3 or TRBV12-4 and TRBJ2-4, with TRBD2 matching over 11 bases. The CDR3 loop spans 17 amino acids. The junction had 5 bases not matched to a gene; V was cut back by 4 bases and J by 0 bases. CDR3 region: CASSSSSGGTAKNIQYF. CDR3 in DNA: TGTGCCAGCAGTTCTTCTAGCGGGGGGACAGCCAAAAACATTCAGTACTTC.

CDR3: CASSEAVGSNQPQHF. As DNA, the CDR3 is TGTGCCAGCAGTGAAGCAGTAGGGAGCAATCAGCCCCAGCATTTT. J is TRBJ1-5 and V is TRBV2, with D uncertain. The CDR3 is 15 residues long. The germline gives CDR1 SNHLY, CDR2 FYNNEI. The V end was cut by 0 bases, the J end by 1 base, with 7 bases between.

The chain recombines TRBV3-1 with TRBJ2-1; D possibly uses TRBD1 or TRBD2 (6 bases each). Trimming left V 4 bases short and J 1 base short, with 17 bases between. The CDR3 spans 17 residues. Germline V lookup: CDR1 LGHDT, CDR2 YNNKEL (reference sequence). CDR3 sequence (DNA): TGTGCCAGCAGCCCTTCTCAGGGGAGGCGTTCCTACAATGAGCAGTTCTTC. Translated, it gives CASSPSQGRRSYNEQFF.

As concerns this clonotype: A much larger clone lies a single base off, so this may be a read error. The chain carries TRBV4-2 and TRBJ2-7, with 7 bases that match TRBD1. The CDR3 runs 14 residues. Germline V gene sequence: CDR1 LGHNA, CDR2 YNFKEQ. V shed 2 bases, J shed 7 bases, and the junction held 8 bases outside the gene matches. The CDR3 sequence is CASSQYWTGWEQYF. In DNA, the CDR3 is TGTGCCAGCAGCCAATACTGGACAGGCTGGGAGCAGTACTTC.

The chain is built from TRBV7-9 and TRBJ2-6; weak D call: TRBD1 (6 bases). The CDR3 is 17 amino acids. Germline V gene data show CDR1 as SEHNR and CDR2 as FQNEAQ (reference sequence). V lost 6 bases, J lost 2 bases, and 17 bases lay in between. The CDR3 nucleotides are TGTGCCAGCAGGACAGCAGGGGAAGGGCCTGGGGCCAACGTCCTGACTTTC. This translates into CASRTAGEGPGANVLTF.

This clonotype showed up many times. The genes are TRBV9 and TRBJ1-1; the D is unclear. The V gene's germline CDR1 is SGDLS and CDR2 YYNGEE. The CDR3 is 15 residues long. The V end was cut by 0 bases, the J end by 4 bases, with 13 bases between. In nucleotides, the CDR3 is TGTGCCAGCAGCGTAGGTACGACCTCGAGCACTGAAGCTTTCTTT. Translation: CASSVGTTSSTEAFF.

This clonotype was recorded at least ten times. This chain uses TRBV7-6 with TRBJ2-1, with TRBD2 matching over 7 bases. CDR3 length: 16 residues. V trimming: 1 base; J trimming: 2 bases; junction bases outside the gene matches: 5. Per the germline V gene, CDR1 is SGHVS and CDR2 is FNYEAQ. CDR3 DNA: TGTGCCAGCAGCTTAGAACCCAGCGGGACCTACAATGAGCAGTTCTTC. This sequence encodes CASSLEPSGTYNEQFF.

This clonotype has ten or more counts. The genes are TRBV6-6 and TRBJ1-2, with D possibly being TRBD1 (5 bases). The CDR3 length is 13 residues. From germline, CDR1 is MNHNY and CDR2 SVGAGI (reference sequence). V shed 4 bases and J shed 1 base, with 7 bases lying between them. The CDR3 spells CASSSTDNYGYTF. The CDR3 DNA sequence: TGTGCCAGCAGTTCGACAGATAACTATGGCTACACCTTC.

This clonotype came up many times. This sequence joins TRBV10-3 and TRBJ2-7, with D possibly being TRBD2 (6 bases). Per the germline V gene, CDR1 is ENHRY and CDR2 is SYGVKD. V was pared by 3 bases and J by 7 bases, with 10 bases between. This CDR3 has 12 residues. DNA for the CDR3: TGTGCCATCAGTGACGGGGGAAGTGAGCAGTACTTC. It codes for CAISDGGSEQYF.

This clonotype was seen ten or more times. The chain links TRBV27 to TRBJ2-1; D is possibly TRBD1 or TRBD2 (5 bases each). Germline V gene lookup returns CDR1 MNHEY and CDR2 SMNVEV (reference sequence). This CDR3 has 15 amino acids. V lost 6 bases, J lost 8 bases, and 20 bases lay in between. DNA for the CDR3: TGTGCCAGCAGGGGAAGGGACGTTGTTAACGATGAGCAGTTCTTC. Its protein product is CASRGRDVVNDEQFF.

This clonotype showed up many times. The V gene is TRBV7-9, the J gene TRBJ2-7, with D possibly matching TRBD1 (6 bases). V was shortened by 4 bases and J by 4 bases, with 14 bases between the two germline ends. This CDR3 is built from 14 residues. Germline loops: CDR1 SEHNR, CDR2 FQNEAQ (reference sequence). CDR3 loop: CASSSNTDRYEQYF. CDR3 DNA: TGTGCCAGCAGCTCGAACACAGACAGGTACGAGCAGTACTTC.

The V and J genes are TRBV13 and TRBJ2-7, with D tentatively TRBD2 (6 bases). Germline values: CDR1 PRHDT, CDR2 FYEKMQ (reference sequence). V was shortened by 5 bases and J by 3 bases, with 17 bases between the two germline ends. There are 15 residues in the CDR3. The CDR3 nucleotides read TGTGCCAGCAGCAAACCAGATGGGGGGTACTACGAGCAGTACTTC. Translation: CASSKPDGGYYEQYF.

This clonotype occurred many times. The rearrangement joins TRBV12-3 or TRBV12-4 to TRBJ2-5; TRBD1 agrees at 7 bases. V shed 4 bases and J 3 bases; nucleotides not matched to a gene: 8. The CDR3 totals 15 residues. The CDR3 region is CASSSARDRKETQYF. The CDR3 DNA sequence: TGTGCCAGCAGTTCGGCCCGGGACAGAAAAGAGACCCAGTACTTC.

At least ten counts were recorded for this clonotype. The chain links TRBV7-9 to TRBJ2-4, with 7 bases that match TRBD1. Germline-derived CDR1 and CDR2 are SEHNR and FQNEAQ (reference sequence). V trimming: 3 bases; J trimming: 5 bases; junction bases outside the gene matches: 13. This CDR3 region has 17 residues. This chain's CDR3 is CASSLGTEGFAENIQYF. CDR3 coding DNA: TGTGCCAGCAGCTTGGGGACAGAAGGCTTTGCGGAAAACATTCAGTACTTC.